The sequence of this T cell receptor (beta chain) was determined in a study of T-cell memory formation after mild COVID-19. Points on this clonotype: The antigen is undetermined.

Study findings and constraints: Contracting CD4+ clones sat mainly in CM and EM; CD8+ in EMRA. Clones that shrank (day 15 to 85) were balanced CD4/CD8, whereas later expanders leaned CD4+.

CDR1 and CDR2 from the germline V gene are DFQATT and SNEGSKA (reference sequence). The ends were cut back, 7 bases at V and 2 bases at J, with 21 bases in the middle. The CDR3 loop spans 17 amino acids. Libraries for TCRalpha and TCRbeta carried sample barcodes and unique molecular identifiers via 5'RACE. TCRdb analysed the 5' RACE reads with MiXCR anew, one entry per CDR3 protein. The table records approximately 250,000 distinct CDR3 sequences, approximately 16% of them present only once. Sequenced: PBMCs or a T cell subset sorted from them (not recorded which). This TCR derives from a man younger than 35 who had mild COVID-19 (a few samples of this study predate the infection). Cell type and time point are not known. The rearrangement uses TRBV20-1 and TRBJ2-6; D might be TRBD2 (5 bases). The CDR3 region is CSVGLALLPPGANVLTF. CDR3 DNA: TGCAGTGTCGGGCTAGCACTGCTACCGCCTGGGGCCAACGTCCTGACTTTC.